Below, 16 T cell receptor beta chains from the same sample are listed, as sequenced in a study of monozygotic twins with inflammatory bowel disease. From its re-call of the 5' RACE reads, TCRdb lists each CDR3 protein once, without DNA. Its listing shows about 380,000 distinct CDR3 sequences. The source material was blood. The receptor set was obtained from a human donor with ulcerative colitis or Crohn's disease, or a healthy co-twin of an affected twin (not recorded which).

This clonotype is called medium-sized based on its frequency. The chain joins TRBV20-1 to TRBJ1-6; TCRdb picks TRBD1, but there is no DNA to check that call. CDR1 and CDR2 from the germline V gene are DFQATT and SNEGSKA (reference sequence). The CDR3 consists of 14 residues. The CDR3 sequence: CSAGRSGGFSPLHF.

The chain carries TRBV4-3 and TRBJ2-3; there is no DNA to check the TCRdb D call of TRBD1. The CDR3 totals 17 residues. From germline, CDR1 is LGHNA and CDR2 YSLEER. CDR3: CASSRFRSVESTDTQYF.

The rearrangement uses TRBV10-3 and TRBJ2-2. The germline V gene encodes CDR1 ENHRY and CDR2 SYGVKD. The CDR3 sequence is 13 residues long. The CDR3 is CAISGGTTGELFF.

The chain couples TRBV6-5 to TRBJ2-3; the TCRdb call, TRBD2, lacks DNA for checking. CDR3 size: 16 residues. Germline values: CDR1 MNHEY, CDR2 SVGAGI. The CDR3 loop is CASSSLAGEYTDTQYF.

The chain carries TRBV6-2 or TRBV6-3 and TRBJ2-7; TCRdb proposes TRBD1, but this gene call is untestable without DNA. There are 15 residues in the CDR3. Germline V gene lookup returns CDR1 MNHEY and CDR2 SVGEGT. CDR3 loop: CASPGGQGNSYEQYF.

The chain is built from TRBV23-1 and TRBJ2-1; the TCRdb call, TRBD1, lacks DNA for checking. TRBV23-1 is an ORF, and what it does is uncertain. This CDR3 has 20 amino acids. This CDR3 reads CASSKTQSRDRERIYNEQFF.

This rearrangement joins TRBV5-1 to TRBJ2-3; TCRdb's D call of TRBD1 is untestable without DNA. The CDR3 spans 16 residues. Germline CDR1 reads SGHRS; CDR2 reads YFSETQ. The CDR3 reads CASSTRTGPVGDTQYF.

This chain uses TRBV7-2 with TRBJ2-5; TCRdb picks TRBD1, but there is no DNA to check that call. The germline V gene encodes CDR1 SGHTA and CDR2 FQGNSA. The CDR3 runs to 15 residues. The CDR3 region is CASSSQGVLGETQYF.

The rearrangement joins TRBV12-3 or TRBV12-4 to TRBJ2-7; TCRdb proposes TRBD1, but this gene call is untestable without DNA. The length of the CDR3 is 14 residues. This chain's CDR3 is CASSPHRDSYEQYF.

This sequence joins TRBV28 and TRBJ2-7; TCRdb calls TRBD2, which cannot be checked without DNA. Germline CDR1 and CDR2: MDHEN and SYDVKM. This CDR3 is 15 amino acids long. The CDR3 loop reads CASSLLSGGAYEQYF.

V is TRBV11-2 and J is TRBJ2-3; TCRdb names TRBD2, which stays unverified in the absence of DNA. Germline-derived CDR1 and CDR2 are SGHAT and FQNNGV. The length of the CDR3 is 16 residues. CDR3 region: CASSADWRGGLDTQYF. Variable domain in full (rest from reference TRBV11-2 and TRBJ2-3): EAGVAQSPRYKIIEKRQSVAFWCNPISGHATLYWYQQILGQGPKLLIQFQNNGVVDDSQLPKDRFSAERLKGVDSTLKIQPAKLEDSAVYLCASSADWRGGLDTQYFGPGTRLTVL.

The chain is built from TRBV20-1 and TRBJ2-7. CDR3 length equals 11 residues. The germline V gene encodes CDR1 DFQATT and CDR2 SNEGSKA (reference sequence). The CDR3 spells CSARADTKQYF.

The J gene is TRBJ2-7, the V gene TRBV6-1; TCRdb's assignment of TRBD1 cannot be checked, as there is no DNA. Germline-derived CDR1 and CDR2 are MNHNS and SASEGT. The CDR3 is made up of 14 amino acids. The CDR3 region is CAISEGGGSYEQYF.

J is TRBJ2-7 and V is TRBV6-1; TCRdb calls TRBD2, which cannot be checked without DNA. CDR1 MNHNS and CDR2 SASEGT come from the germline V gene. This CDR3 is 14 amino acids long. The CDR3 protein is CASSQRAPAVKQYF.

This chain's CDR3 is CASRFMGQGSEAFF. The chain is built from TRBV12-3 or TRBV12-4 and TRBJ1-1; TCRdb lists TRBD1, though no DNA is available to test this call. CDR3 length: 14 amino acids.

The J gene is TRBJ2-3, the V gene TRBV27. The germline CDR1 and CDR2 sequences are MNHEY and SMNVEV (reference sequence). The CDR3 covers 15 residues. Here the CDR3 reads CASSSGYTSTDTQYF.